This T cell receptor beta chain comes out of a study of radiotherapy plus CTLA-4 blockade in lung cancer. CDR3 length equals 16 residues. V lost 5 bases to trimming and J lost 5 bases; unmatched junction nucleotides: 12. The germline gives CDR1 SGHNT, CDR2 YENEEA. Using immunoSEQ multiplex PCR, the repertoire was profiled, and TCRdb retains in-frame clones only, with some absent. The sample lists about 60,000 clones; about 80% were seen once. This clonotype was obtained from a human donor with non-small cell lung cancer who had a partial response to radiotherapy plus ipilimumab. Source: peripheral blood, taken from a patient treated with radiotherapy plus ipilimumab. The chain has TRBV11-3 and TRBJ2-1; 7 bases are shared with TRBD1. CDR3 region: CASSTRQGARDNEQFF. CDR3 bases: TGTGCCAGCAGCACCCGACAGGGAGCCCGAGACAATGAGCAGTTCTTC. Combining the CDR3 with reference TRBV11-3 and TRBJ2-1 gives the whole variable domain EAGVVQSPRYKIIEKKQPVAFWCNPISGHNTLYWYLQNLGQGPELLIRYENEEAVDDSQLPKDRFSAERLKGVDSTLKIQPAELGDSAVYLCASSTRQGARDNEQFFGPGTRLTVL.